This entry features one TCR beta chain sequence. What it binds is not known. The entry originates in a study of CD8+ T cells in alopecia areata. As for the study in general: Scoring of severity for treated patients was based on percentage of affected scalp area. The study, taken as a whole, reports: It was lesional scalp, especially alopecia totalis/universalis, that showed higher clonality than normal scalp.

After isolation, RNA underwent reverse transcription to generate cDNA as the sequencing template. Sequencing was performed with immunoSEQ multiplex PCR; in TCRdb, only in-frame clones are kept and a portion is missing. The sample holds about 190,000 clones, 60% seen once. This CDR3 has 15 residues. Germline CDR1 and CDR2: MGHRA and YSYEKL. After removal of 6 bases from V and 8 bases from J, the junction contained 12 bases not matched to a gene. Treatment of the sample: oral pan-JAK inhibitor, 5-10 mg twice daily. Researchers picked out CD4+ and CD8+ T cells from PBMCs by sorting. The material was CD4+ T cells sorted from blood, obtained at week 4, from a patient treated with tofacitinib. The chain links TRBV4-1 to TRBJ1-4; 7 nucleotides agree with TRBD1. The sequence came from a human donor with alopecia areata. CDR3 sequence: CASRWRQGVEEKLFF. CDR3 nucleotide sequence: TGCGCCAGCAGATGGAGACAGGGAGTAGAAGAAAAACTGTTTTTT.